The 7 T cell receptor beta chains given below trace back to one sample, sequenced in a study of control samples from healthy donors and cancer patients. Sequenced by immunoSEQ multiplex PCR; TCRdb stores in-frame clones only, minus some. The table lists roughly 130,000 clones, approximately 90% of them singletons, with almost 2.5% in the top ten. The sample comprised blood. These receptors all stem from a man aged 18 to 29 in good health.

This chain uses TRBV19 with TRBJ1-3; D might be TRBD1 (6 bases). This CDR3 comprises 13 residues. V lost 10 bases, J lost 4 bases, and 14 bases lay in between. The V gene's germline CDR1 is LNHDA and CDR2 SQIVND (reference sequence). CDR3 sequence (DNA): TGTGCCACGAACAGGGAGGCCGGAAACACCATATATTTT. This translates into CATNREAGNTIYF.

The chain has TRBV28 and TRBJ1-2; the D gene is possibly TRBD1 (6 bases). Germline V gives CDR1 MDHEN, CDR2 SYDVKM. This CDR3 region has 14 residues. With 8 bases removed from V and 6 bases from J, the gap between germline ends came to 19 bases. The CDR3 coding sequence is TGTGCCAGCCGTGAACAGGGAAGGTTGGATGGCTACACCTTC. Translating it yields CASREQGRLDGYTF.

This sequence joins TRBV18 and TRBJ2-1; D is unresolved. Germline V gives CDR1 KGHSH, CDR2 LQKENI. The CDR3 is made up of 14 amino acids. Trimming removed 4 bases from V and 1 base from J, with 8 bases in between. Here the CDR3 reads CASSRDGSYNEQFF. CDR3 coding DNA: TGTGCCAGCTCACGAGATGGTTCCTACAATGAGCAGTTCTTC.

The J gene is TRBJ2-5, the V gene TRBV4-2; 8 bases agree with TRBD1. This CDR3 spans 16 amino acids. Losses at the gene ends were 3 bases for V and 5 bases for J; bases not matched to a gene: 11. Germline loops: CDR1 LGHNA, CDR2 YNFKEQ. The CDR3, as DNA: TGTGCCAGCAGCCAGGAACAGGGGGTGGAGTGGGAGACCCAGTACTTC. It yields the protein CASSQEQGVEWETQYF.

This chain's CDR3 is CASSLAVGEYGYTF. The CDR3 DNA sequence: TGTGCCAGCAGCTTAGCAGTAGGGGAATATGGCTACACCTTC. The chain employs TRBV7-6 and TRBJ1-2; a possible D gene is TRBD1 (5 bases). In germline, CDR1 is SGHVS, CDR2 FNYEAQ. V was cut by 0 bases and J by 5 bases, with 10 bases left in between. The CDR3 sequence is 14 residues long.

As DNA, the CDR3 is TGTGCCAGCAGCTTACCGGGCCTTAGGAATGAGCAGTTCTTC. It translates to CASSLPGLRNEQFF. This rearrangement joins TRBV5-4 to TRBJ2-1; the D is unclear. V was pared by 2 bases and J by 7 bases, with 13 bases between. Germline V CDR1 and CDR2: SGHNT, YYREEE (reference sequence). CDR3 length equals 14 residues.

The chain has TRBV19 and TRBJ1-6; 9 nucleotides agree with TRBD1. The CDR3 has 14 amino acids. Germline trimming cut 8 bases from V and 16 bases from J; bases unmatched to any gene: 15. Germline assignment: CDR1 LNHDA and CDR2 SQIVND (reference sequence). DNA for the CDR3: TGTGCCAGTGGGCTCCCGGGACAGGGTCGGGGGCTCCACTTT. As protein: CASGLPGQGRGLHF.